The clone carrying this T cell receptor (beta chain) has only one observation. The antigen is not known. This specimen comes from a study of tumor-infiltrating lymphocytes in glioblastoma multiforme. General study results and limits: Only one glioblastoma patient had TCR and mutation analysis.

TCRB libraries came from RNA via three nested multiplex PCR rounds. Input was approximately 0.5 ug total RNA, reverse-transcribed with a C-beta primer. TCRdb passed the multiplex PCR reads through MiXCR, listing each CDR3 protein once. Of 10,000 or so distinct CDR3 sequences listed, over 60% are singletons. V was clipped by 11 bases and J by 0 bases; unmatched bases: 12. The CDR3 spans 16 residues. The V gene's germline CDR1 is SGHNT and CDR2 YENEEA. The receptor comes from a male donor with glioblastoma. The sample taken for sequencing was brain tumor tissue. The gene calls are TRBV11-3 and TRBJ2-1; TRBD2 agrees at 8 bases. CDR3 sequence (DNA): TGTGCCGGCACCTTGGGCGGGGGGACCTCCTACAATGAGCAGTTCTTC. The encoded protein is CAGTLGGGTSYNEQFF. The full variable domain, its missing parts supplied by reference TRBV11-3 and TRBJ2-1, is EAGVVQSPRYKIIEKKQPVAFWCNPISGHNTLYWYLQNLGQGPELLIRYENEEAVDDSQLPKDRFSAERLKGVDSTLKIQPAELGDSAVYLCAGTLGGGTSYNEQFFGPGTRLTVL.